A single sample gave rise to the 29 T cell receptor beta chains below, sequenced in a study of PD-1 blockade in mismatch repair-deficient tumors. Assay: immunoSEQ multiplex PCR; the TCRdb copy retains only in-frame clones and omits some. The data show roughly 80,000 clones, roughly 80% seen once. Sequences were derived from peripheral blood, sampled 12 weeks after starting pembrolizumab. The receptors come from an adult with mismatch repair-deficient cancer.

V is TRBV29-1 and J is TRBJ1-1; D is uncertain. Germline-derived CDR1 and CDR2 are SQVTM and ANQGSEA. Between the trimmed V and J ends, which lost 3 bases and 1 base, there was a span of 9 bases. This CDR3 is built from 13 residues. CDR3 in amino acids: CSVDRGSNTEAFF. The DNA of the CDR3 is TGCAGCGTTGATCGGGGTTCGAACACTGAAGCTTTCTTT.

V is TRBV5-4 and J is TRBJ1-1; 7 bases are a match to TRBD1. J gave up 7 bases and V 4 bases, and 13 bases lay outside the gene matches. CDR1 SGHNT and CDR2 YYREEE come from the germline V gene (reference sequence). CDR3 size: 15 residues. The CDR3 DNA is TGTGCCAGCAGCCTAACCCAGGGGGTAGTAGGTGAAGCTTTCTTT. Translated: CASSLTQGVVGEAFF.

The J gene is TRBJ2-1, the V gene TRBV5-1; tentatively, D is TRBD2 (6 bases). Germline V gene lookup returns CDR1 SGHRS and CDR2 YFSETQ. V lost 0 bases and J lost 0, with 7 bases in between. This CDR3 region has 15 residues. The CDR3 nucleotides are TGCGCCAGCAGCTTGGGCGGGAACTCCTACAATGAGCAGTTCTTC. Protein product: CASSLGGNSYNEQFF.

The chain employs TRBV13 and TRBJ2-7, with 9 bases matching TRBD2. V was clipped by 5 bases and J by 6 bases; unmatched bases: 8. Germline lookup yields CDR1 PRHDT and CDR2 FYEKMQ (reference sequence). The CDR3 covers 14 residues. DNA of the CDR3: TGTGCCAGCAGCCAGGGGCGGGAGGGCCTCGAGCAGTACTTC. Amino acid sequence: CASSQGREGLEQYF.

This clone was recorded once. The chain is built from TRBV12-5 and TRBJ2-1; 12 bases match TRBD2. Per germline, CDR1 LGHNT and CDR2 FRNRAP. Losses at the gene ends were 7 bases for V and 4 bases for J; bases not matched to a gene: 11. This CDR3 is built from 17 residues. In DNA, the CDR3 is TGTGCTAGTGCTCCCGGACTAGCGGGACCCCTTTACAATGAGCAGTTCTTC. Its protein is CASAPGLAGPLYNEQFF.

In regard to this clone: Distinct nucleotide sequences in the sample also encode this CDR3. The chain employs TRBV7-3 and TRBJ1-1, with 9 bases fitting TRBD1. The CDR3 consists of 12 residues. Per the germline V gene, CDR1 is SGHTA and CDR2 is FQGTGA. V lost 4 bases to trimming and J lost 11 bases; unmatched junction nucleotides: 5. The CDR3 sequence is CASSSGTGRAFF. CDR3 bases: TGTGCCAGCAGCTCCGGGACAGGGCGGGCTTTCTTT.

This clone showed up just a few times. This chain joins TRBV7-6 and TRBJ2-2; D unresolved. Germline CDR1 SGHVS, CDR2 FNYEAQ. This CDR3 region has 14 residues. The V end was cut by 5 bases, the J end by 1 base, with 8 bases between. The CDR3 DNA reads TGTGCCAGCAGCCTGTACTGGAACACCGGGGAGCTGTTTTTT. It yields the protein CASSLYWNTGELFF. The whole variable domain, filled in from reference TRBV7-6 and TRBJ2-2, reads GAGVSQSPRYKVTKRGQDVALRCDPISGHVSLYWYRQALGQGPEFLTYFNYEAQQDKSGLPNDRFSAERPEGSISTLTIQRTEQRDSAMYRCASSLYWNTGELFFGEGSRLTVL.

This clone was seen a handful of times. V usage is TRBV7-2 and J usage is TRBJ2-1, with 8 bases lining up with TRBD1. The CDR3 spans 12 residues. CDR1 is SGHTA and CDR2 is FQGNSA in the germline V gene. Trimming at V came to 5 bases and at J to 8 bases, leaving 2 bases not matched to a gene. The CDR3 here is CASSPTGDEQFF. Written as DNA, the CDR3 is TGTGCCAGCAGCCCGACAGGGGATGAGCAGTTCTTC.

The DNA for the CDR3 is TGCGCCAGCAGCCAAGGGACTAGCGGGATTGGCAAAAACATTCAGTACTTC. Its translation is CASSQGTSGIGKNIQYF. The J gene is TRBJ2-4, the V gene TRBV4-1; 12 positions match TRBD2. Germline CDR1 is MGHRA and CDR2 is YSYEKL. The CDR3 has 17 residues. J gave up 3 bases and V 1 base, and 4 bases lay outside the gene matches.

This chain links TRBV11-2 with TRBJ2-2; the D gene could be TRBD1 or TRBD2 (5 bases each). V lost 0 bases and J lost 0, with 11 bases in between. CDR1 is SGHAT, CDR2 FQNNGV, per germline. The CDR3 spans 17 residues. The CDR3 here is CASSLDGGTTNTGELFF. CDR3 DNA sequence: TGTGCCAGCAGCTTAGATGGGGGAACGACGAACACCGGGGAGCTGTTTTTT. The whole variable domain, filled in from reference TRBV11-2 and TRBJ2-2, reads EAGVAQSPRYKIIEKRQSVAFWCNPISGHATLYWYQQILGQGPKLLIQFQNNGVVDDSQLPKDRFSAERLKGVDSTLKIQPAKLEDSAVYLCASSLDGGTTNTGELFFGEGSRLTVL.

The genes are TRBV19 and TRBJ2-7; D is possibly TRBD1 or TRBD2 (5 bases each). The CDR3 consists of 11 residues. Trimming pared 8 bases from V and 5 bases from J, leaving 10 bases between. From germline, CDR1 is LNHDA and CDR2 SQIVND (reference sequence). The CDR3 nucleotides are TGTGCCAGTGGGGACGGGAACGAGCAGTACTTC. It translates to CASGDGNEQYF.

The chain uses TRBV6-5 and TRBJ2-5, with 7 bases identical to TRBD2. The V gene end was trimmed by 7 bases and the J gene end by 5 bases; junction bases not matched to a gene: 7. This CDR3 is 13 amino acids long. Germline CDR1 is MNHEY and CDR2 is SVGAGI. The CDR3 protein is CASNRPGGETQYF. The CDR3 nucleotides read TGTGCCAGCAATCGCCCCGGGGGGGAGACCCAGTACTTC.

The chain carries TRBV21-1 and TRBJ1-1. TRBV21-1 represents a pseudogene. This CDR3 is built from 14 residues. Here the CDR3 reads CASSGGGMNTEAFF. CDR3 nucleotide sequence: TGTGCCAGCAGTGGCGGGGGGATGAACACTGAAGCTTTCTTT.

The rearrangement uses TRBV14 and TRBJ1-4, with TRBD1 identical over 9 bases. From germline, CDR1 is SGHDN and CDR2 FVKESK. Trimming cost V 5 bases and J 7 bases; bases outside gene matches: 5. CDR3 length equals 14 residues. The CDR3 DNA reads TGTGCCAGCAGCTCGGGACAGGGTTTTGAAAAACTGTTTTTT. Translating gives CASSSGQGFEKLFF. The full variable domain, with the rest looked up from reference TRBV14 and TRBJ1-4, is EAGVTQFPSHSVIEKGQTVTLRCDPISGHDNLYWYRRVMGKEIKFLLHFVKESKQDESGMPNNRFLAERTGGTYSTLKVQPAELEDSGVYFCASSSGQGFEKLFFGSGTQLSVL.

Written as DNA, the CDR3 is TGCAGCGTTCTGAGGAGACAGGGGGTGAGGAATGAGCAGTTCTTC. Amino acid sequence: CSVLRRQGVRNEQFF. This chain links TRBV29-1 with TRBJ2-1; 9 bases agree with TRBD1. The CDR3 covers 15 residues. V was clipped by 5 bases and J by 7 bases; unmatched bases: 12. Germline CDR1 is SQVTM and CDR2 is ANQGSEA.

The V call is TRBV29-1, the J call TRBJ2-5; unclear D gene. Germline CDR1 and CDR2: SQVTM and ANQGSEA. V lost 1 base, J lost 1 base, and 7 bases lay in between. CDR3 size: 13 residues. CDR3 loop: CSVEAVSQETQYF. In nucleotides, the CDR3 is TGCAGCGTTGAAGCGGTCAGCCAAGAGACCCAGTACTTC.

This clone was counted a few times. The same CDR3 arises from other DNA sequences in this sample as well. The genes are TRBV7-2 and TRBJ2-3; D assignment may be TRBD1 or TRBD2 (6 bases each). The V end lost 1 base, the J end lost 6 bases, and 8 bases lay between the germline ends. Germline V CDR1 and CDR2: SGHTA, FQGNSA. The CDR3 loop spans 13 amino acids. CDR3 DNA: TGTGCCAGCAGCTTAGGGGGGGCGGATACGCAGTATTTT. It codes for CASSLGGADTQYF. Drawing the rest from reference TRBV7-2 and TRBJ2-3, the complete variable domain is GAGVSQSPSNKVTEKGKDVELRCDPISGHTALYWYRQSLGQGLEFLIYFQGNSAPDKSGLPSDRFSAERTGGSVSTLTIQRTQQEDSAVYLCASSLGGADTQYFGPGTRLTVL.

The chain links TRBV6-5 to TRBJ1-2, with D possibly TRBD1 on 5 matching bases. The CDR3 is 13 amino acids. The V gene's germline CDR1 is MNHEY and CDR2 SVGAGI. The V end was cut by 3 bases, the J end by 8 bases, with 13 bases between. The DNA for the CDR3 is TGTGCCAGCAGTTATGCGGTGGGGCCCGGCTACACCTTC. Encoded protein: CASSYAVGPGYTF.

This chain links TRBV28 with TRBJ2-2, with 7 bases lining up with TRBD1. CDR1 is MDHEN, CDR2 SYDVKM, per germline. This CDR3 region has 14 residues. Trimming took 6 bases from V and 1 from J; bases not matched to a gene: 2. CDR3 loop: CASRAGGNTGELFF. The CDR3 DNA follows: TGTGCCAGCAGGGCAGGGGGGAACACCGGGGAGCTGTTTTTT.

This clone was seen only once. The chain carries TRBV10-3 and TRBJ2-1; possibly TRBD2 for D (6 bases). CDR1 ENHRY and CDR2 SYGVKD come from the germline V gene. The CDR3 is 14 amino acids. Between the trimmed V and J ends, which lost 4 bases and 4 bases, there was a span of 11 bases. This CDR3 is CAISGAGQYNEQFF. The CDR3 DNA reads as TGTGCCATCAGTGGGGCGGGGCAGTACAATGAGCAGTTCTTC.

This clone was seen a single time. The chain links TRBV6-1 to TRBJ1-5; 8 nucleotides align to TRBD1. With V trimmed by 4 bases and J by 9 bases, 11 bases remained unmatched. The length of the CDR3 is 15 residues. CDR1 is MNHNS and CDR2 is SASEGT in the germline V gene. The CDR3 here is CASSGLTGVMGPQHF. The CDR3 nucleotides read TGTGCCAGCAGTGGTCTGACAGGGGTGATGGGGCCCCAGCATTTT.

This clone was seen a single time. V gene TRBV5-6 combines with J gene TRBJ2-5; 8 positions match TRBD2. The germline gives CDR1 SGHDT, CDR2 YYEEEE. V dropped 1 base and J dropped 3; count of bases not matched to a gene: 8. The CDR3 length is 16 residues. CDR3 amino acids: CASSLFPTGGEETQYF. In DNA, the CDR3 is TGTGCCAGCAGCTTGTTCCCAACGGGAGGGGAAGAGACCCAGTACTTC.

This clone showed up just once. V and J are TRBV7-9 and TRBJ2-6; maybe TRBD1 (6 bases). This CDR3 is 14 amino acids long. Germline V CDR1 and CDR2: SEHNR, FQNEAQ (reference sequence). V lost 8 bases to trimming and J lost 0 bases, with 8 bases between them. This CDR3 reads CASGQSSGANVLTF. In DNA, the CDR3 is TGTGCCAGCGGACAGAGCTCTGGGGCCAACGTCCTGACTTTC.

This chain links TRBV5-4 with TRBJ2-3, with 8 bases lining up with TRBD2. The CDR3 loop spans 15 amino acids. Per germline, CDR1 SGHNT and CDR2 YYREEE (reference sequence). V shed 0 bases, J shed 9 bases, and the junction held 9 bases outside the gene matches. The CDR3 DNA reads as TGTGCCAGCAGCTTGGAAGTAGCGGGGAGGGCAACGCAGTATTTT. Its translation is CASSLEVAGRATQYF.

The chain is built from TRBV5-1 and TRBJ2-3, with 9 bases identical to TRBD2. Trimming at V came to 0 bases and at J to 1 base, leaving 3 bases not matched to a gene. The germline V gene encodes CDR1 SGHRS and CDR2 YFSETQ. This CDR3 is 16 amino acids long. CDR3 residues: CASSLASGIGTDTQYF. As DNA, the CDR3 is TGCGCCAGCAGCTTGGCTAGCGGGATAGGCACAGATACGCAGTATTTT.

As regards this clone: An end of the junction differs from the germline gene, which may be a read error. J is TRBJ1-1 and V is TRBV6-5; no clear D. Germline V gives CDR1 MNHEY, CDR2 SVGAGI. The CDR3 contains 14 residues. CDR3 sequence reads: CASRYLGMNTEAFF. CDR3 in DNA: TGTGCCAGCAGATACTTAGGGATGAACACTGAAGCTTTCTTT.

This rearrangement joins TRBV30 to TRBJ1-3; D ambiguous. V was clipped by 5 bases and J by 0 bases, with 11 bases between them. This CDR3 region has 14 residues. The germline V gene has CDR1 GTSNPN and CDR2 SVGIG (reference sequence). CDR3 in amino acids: CAWFRAISGNTIYF. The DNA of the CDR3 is TGTGCCTGGTTTCGGGCCATCTCTGGAAACACCATATATTTT.

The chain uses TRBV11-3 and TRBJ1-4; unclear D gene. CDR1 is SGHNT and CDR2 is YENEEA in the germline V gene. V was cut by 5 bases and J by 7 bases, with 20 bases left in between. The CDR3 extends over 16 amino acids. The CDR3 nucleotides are TGTGCCAGCAGCAAGCGGAGGGCCCGGGGTCGTGAAAAACTGTTTTTT. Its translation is CASSKRRARGREKLFF.

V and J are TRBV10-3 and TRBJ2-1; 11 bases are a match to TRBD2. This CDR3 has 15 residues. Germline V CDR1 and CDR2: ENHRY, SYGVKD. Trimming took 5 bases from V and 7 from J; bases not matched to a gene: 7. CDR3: CAISPTSGSRNEQFF. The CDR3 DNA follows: TGTGCCATCAGTCCAACTAGCGGGAGCCGTAATGAGCAGTTCTTC.